These 29 T cell receptor beta chains were all obtained from the same sample, sequenced in a study of identical twins. TCRdb used MiXCR to reprocess the 5' RACE reads, holding one entry per CDR3 protein. Of some 660,000 distinct CDR3 sequences listed, around 8.6% are singletons. These same data were also listed under a study on yellow fever vaccine responses in identical twins.

The sequenced material came from PBMCs. These receptors all come from a woman between 18 and 30 years old in good health.

V usage is TRBV5-6 and J usage is TRBJ2-3; the match to TRBD2 covers 7 bases. The junction had 3 bases not matched to a gene; V was cut back by 4 bases and J by 4 bases. The CDR3 consists of 13 residues. Germline CDR1 reads SGHDT; CDR2 reads YYEEEE. CDR3 nucleotide sequence: TGTGCCAGCAGCGGGGGACTATCAGATACGCAGTATTTT. This sequence encodes CASSGGLSDTQYF.

Concerning this clonotype itself: With a much larger clone just one base away, this may be a read error. This chain links TRBV6-5 with TRBJ2-7; either TRBD1 or TRBD2 may supply D (7 bases each). Deletions cut 5 bases from V and 6 bases from J, with 14 bases between. Germline loops: CDR1 MNHEY, CDR2 SVGAGI. This CDR3 contains 13 residues. The CDR3: CASSNFRGGEQYF. CDR3 DNA: TGTGCCAGCAGTAACTTCAGGGGGGGCGAGCAGTACTTC.

The chain's CDR3 is CASLSLLGGGTSTDTQYF. In DNA form, the CDR3 reads TGTGCCAGCCTCAGCCTGCTGGGTGGCGGGACTAGCACAGATACGCAGTATTTT. The chain combines TRBV11-1 with TRBJ2-3; weak D call: TRBD2 (6 bases). The V end was cut by 8 bases, the J end by 0 bases, with 24 bases between. The CDR3 contains 18 residues. Germline V gene sequence: CDR1 SGHAT, CDR2 FQDESV (reference sequence).

This clonotype was detected ten times or more. The V gene is TRBV29-1, the J gene TRBJ1-1, with TRBD1 matching 7 bases. Per germline, CDR1 SQVTM and CDR2 ANQGSEA. The CDR3 totals 16 residues. V shed 4 bases, J shed 1 base, and the junction held 12 bases outside the gene matches. The CDR3 DNA is TGCAGCGTTGTCGGACGGGACAGTCACTCGAACACTGAAGCTTTCTTT. As protein: CSVVGRDSHSNTEAFF. Supplemented by reference TRBV29-1 and TRBJ1-1, the full variable domain reads SAVISQKPSRDICQRGTSLTIQCQVDSQVTMMFWYRQQPGQSLTLIATANQGSEATYESGFVIDKFPISRPNLTFSTLTVSNMSPEDSSIYLCSVVGRDSHSNTEAFFGQGTRLTVV.

The CDR3 coding sequence is TGTGCCAGCAGCTTAATTTCAGACTCCTACGAGCAGTACTTC. The encoded protein is CASSLISDSYEQYF. The gene calls are TRBV11-2 and TRBJ2-7; D remains ambiguous. Germline V gene sequence: CDR1 SGHAT, CDR2 FQNNGV. Trimming shortened V by 2 bases and J by 0 bases, and 8 bases separated the two germline ends. This CDR3 is 14 amino acids long.

In nucleotides, the CDR3 is TGTGCCAGCAGCTTAGAACAGGGGGGTCAAGAGACCCAGTACTTC. It specifies CASSLEQGGQETQYF. V gene TRBV7-2 combines with J gene TRBJ2-5, with TRBD1 matching 8 bases. The CDR3 has 15 amino acids. The germline V gene encodes CDR1 SGHTA and CDR2 FQGNSA. V was clipped by 1 base and J by 2 bases; unmatched bases: 3.

The CDR3 nucleotides read TGTGCCAGCAGTTTATCGGCAGGGGGAAACTATGGCTACACCTTC. Protein product: CASSLSAGGNYGYTF. The rearrangement links TRBV12-3 or TRBV12-4 to TRBJ1-2, with 7 bases aligning to TRBD1. The CDR3 sequence is 15 residues long. After removal of 2 bases from V and 2 bases from J, the junction contained 5 bases not matched to a gene.

In its sample, this clonotype was seen many times. The genes are TRBV5-1 and TRBJ2-1; 8 positions agree with TRBD2. In germline, CDR1 is SGHRS, CDR2 YFSETQ. The CDR3 spans 15 residues. With V trimmed by 3 bases and J by 6 bases, 8 bases remained unmatched. The CDR3 loop is CASSWTSTSANEQFF. DNA for the CDR3: TGCGCCAGCAGCTGGACTTCGACTAGCGCCAATGAGCAGTTCTTC.

CDR3 DNA: TGTGCCAGCTACTCAGGGTTGGGGGCCCTCACAGATACGCAGTATTTT. Translation gives CASYSGLGALTDTQYF. The V and J genes are TRBV7-9 and TRBJ2-3; D is perhaps TRBD1 (6 bases). Germline CDR1 is SEHNR and CDR2 is FQNEAQ (reference sequence). The CDR3 is 16 residues long. Trimming took 8 bases from V and 2 from J, leaving 20 bases between them.

The rearrangement links TRBV29-1 to TRBJ1-3; no clear D gene. This CDR3 contains 13 residues. V lost 6 bases, J lost 1 base, and 10 bases lay in between. In germline, CDR1 is SQVTM, CDR2 ANQGSEA. The CDR3 is CSVRVSSGNTIYF. The CDR3 nucleotides read TGCAGCGTCCGAGTATCGTCTGGAAACACCATATATTTT.

This clonotype was counted a few times. The chain employs TRBV2 and TRBJ2-1; TRBD1 might be the D (7 bases). V was clipped by 5 bases and J by 1 base, with 12 bases between them. Germline V gene lookup returns CDR1 SNHLY and CDR2 FYNNEI. The CDR3 totals 15 residues. The CDR3 nucleotides are TGTGCCAGCAGTCCAGGGGGGATGTCCTACAATGAGCAGTTCTTC. Translating it yields CASSPGGMSYNEQFF.

Details on this clonotype: One junction end disagrees with the germline gene, perhaps due to a read error. This chain's CDR3 is CASSITSGPNTGELFF. Written as DNA, the CDR3 is TGTGCCAGCAGCATAACTAGCGGGCCAAACACCGGGGAGCTGTTTTTT. This chain uses TRBV7-3 with TRBJ2-2, with TRBD2 matching 9 bases. CDR1 SGHTA and CDR2 FQGTGA come from the germline V gene. The CDR3 spans 16 residues.

V gene TRBV7-6 combines with J gene TRBJ2-7, with D possibly matching TRBD1 (5 bases). Germline values: CDR1 SGHVS, CDR2 FNYEAQ. V lost 7 bases, J lost 2 bases, and 18 bases lay in between. CDR3 size: 15 residues. The DNA for the CDR3 is TGTGCCAGCATCTTCTCAGCCAGGGTGACCTACGAGCAGTACTTC. This translates into CASIFSARVTYEQYF.

The table lists this clonotype with many counts. V usage is TRBV5-1 and J usage is TRBJ2-2, with D unclear. The V end lost 2 bases, the J end lost 5 bases, and 16 bases lay between the germline ends. Germline lookup yields CDR1 SGHRS and CDR2 YFSETQ. This CDR3 spans 16 amino acids. The CDR3: CASSFGSGSATGELFF. CDR3 nucleotide sequence: TGCGCCAGCAGCTTCGGAAGTGGTTCTGCAACCGGGGAGCTGTTTTTT.

This clonotype was recorded a few times. The chain couples TRBV20-1 to TRBJ2-2; either TRBD1 or TRBD2 may supply D (5 bases each). This CDR3 spans 16 amino acids. The V gene's germline CDR1 is DFQATT and CDR2 SNEGSKA (reference sequence). The V and J ends lost 2 bases and 0 bases respectively, with 13 bases between them. The CDR3 DNA follows: TGCAGTGCTAGAATTCCAGGGACCACGAACACCGGGGAGCTGTTTTTT. Amino acid sequence: CSARIPGTTNTGELFF.

This clonotype was observed many times. This sequence joins TRBV7-9 and TRBJ1-2, with 9 bases aligning to TRBD1. Germline V lookup: CDR1 SEHNR, CDR2 FQNEAQ (reference sequence). The CDR3 contains 14 residues. V lost 5 bases to trimming and J lost 5 bases; unmatched junction nucleotides: 6. CDR3 amino acids: CASSAPGQGYGYTF. The CDR3, as DNA: TGTGCCAGCAGCGCACCGGGACAGGGATATGGCTACACCTTC.

This clonotype has a count of ten or more. The CDR3 loop reads CASSETENTEAFF. The CDR3 DNA is TGTGCCAGCAGCGAAACAGAGAACACTGAAGCTTTCTTT. The V and J genes are TRBV7-9 and TRBJ1-1; D gene uncertain. V was pared by 5 bases and J by 1 base, with 8 bases between. The CDR3 sequence is 13 residues long. CDR1 and CDR2 from the germline V gene are SEHNR and FQNEAQ (reference sequence).

This clonotype was recorded at least ten times. The chain carries TRBV4-3 and TRBJ2-7, with D unresolved. The CDR3 has 13 amino acids. The V gene lost 1 base and the J gene lost 3 bases, with 7 bases spanning the gap. The germline CDR1 and CDR2 sequences are LGHNA and YSLEER. The DNA for the CDR3 is TGCGCCAGCAGCCAAGCCCGTAACTACGAGCAGTACTTC. Protein sequence: CASSQARNYEQYF.

The rearrangement joins TRBV21-1 to TRBJ2-5. TRBV21-1 is noted as a pseudogene. The CDR3 extends over 14 amino acids. The CDR3 spells CASSKEGFQETQYF. DNA of the CDR3: TGTGCCAGCAGCAAAGAGGGGTTCCAAGAGACCCAGTACTTC.

This clonotype turned up a few times. This chain connects TRBV6-2 or TRBV6-3 to TRBJ2-1; D perhaps matches TRBD1 (6 bases). CDR1 and CDR2 (germline): MNHEY, SVGEGT. The CDR3 has 12 residues. Trimming removed 10 bases from V and 4 bases from J, with 11 bases in between. Here the CDR3 reads CATGQLYNEQFF. DNA for the CDR3: TGTGCCACAGGACAGCTATACAATGAGCAGTTCTTC.

The table lists this clonotype with a few counts. The V and J genes are TRBV11-1 and TRBJ2-1, with D perhaps TRBD1 (5 bases). Germline lookup yields CDR1 SGHAT and CDR2 FQDESV (reference sequence). Trimming took 5 bases from V and 9 from J, leaving 11 bases between them. The CDR3 length is 12 residues. The CDR3 bases are TGTGCCAGCAGCGTACAGGTTAGTGAGCAGTTCTTC. This sequence encodes CASSVQVSEQFF.

The chain has TRBV3-1 and TRBJ1-2, with a weak D call TRBD1 (6 bases). This CDR3 is 13 amino acids long. Germline loops: CDR1 LGHDT, CDR2 YNNKEL (reference sequence). Trimming cost V 3 bases and J 4 bases, with 9 bases left between them. CDR3 sequence: CASSQTGAYGYTF. CDR3 DNA: TGTGCCAGCAGCCAGACAGGAGCCTATGGCTACACCTTC. Full variable domain (remainder filled in from reference TRBV3-1 and TRBJ1-2): DTAVSQTPKYLVTQMGNDKSIKCEQNLGHDTMYWYKQDSKKFLKIMFSYNNKELIINETVPNRFSPKSPDKAHLNLHINSLELGDSAVYFCASSQTGAYGYTFGSGTRLTVV.

There are many counts of this clonotype. CDR3 bases: TGTGCCAGCAGCTTGGGACAGATTAATGAAAAACTGTTTTTT. Its protein is CASSLGQINEKLFF. This sequence joins TRBV2 and TRBJ1-4; 7 positions agree with TRBD1. Germline CDR1 reads SNHLY; CDR2 reads FYNNEI. This CDR3 region has 14 residues. Germline trimming cut 6 bases from V and 4 bases from J; bases unmatched to any gene: 5.

The chain employs TRBV3-1 and TRBJ2-4; D unclear. CDR3 size: 13 residues. V was clipped by 3 bases and J by 6 bases, with 9 bases between them. CDR1 LGHDT and CDR2 YNNKEL come from the germline V gene (reference sequence). The CDR3 region is CASSHPSSNIQYF. The DNA of the CDR3 is TGTGCCAGCAGCCATCCCAGCTCAAACATTCAGTACTTC.

This clonotype was observed many times. The J gene is TRBJ1-2, the V gene TRBV12-3 or TRBV12-4, with a weak D call TRBD1 (5 bases). The V and J ends lost 5 bases and 10 bases respectively, with 11 bases between them. This CDR3 is built from 11 residues. Here the CDR3 DNA reads TGTGCCAGCAGTCAGTCGACAGACTACACCTTC. Encoded protein: CASSQSTDYTF.

There are many counts of this clonotype. The chain combines TRBV10-3 with TRBJ2-1; D might be TRBD2 (5 bases). The CDR3 has 15 amino acids. Trimming pared 2 bases from V and 2 bases from J, leaving 10 bases between. Germline V gene sequence: CDR1 ENHRY, CDR2 SYGVKD. CDR3 in amino acids: CAISEEGVPYNEQFF. The CDR3 DNA sequence: TGTGCCATCAGTGAGGAGGGAGTGCCCTACAATGAGCAGTTCTTC.

This clonotype occurred many times. The chain links TRBV5-1 to TRBJ2-7; TRBD2 might be the D (7 bases). The germline V gene has CDR1 SGHRS and CDR2 YFSETQ. Between the trimmed V and J ends, which lost 8 bases and 3 bases, there was a span of 12 bases. The CDR3 is 12 amino acids. In DNA form, the CDR3 reads TGCGCCAGGGGGGGGCCTGTCTACGAGCAGTACTTC. The encoded protein is CARGGPVYEQYF.

The sample holds a few counts of this clonotype. The chain links TRBV29-1 to TRBJ2-7; 8 positions agree with TRBD2. CDR1 SQVTM and CDR2 ANQGSEA come from the germline V gene. The CDR3 covers 14 residues. J lost 0 bases, V lost 4 bases, and 5 bases had no gene match. The CDR3 coding sequence is TGCAGCGTTGGTGTTAGCGGGAACTCCTACGAGCAGTACTTC. Protein: CSVGVSGNSYEQYF.

The genes are TRBV7-2 and TRBJ2-7; D gene unclear. This CDR3 spans 15 amino acids. Looked up from germline, CDR1 is SGHTA and CDR2 is FQGNSA. V was shortened by 5 bases and J by 5 bases, with 19 bases between the two germline ends. The CDR3 protein is CASSLSVRSRDEQYF. The CDR3 DNA sequence: TGTGCCAGCAGCCTCTCTGTGCGGAGTCGGGACGAGCAGTACTTC. The whole variable domain, remainder taken from reference TRBV7-2 and TRBJ2-7, is GAGVSQSPSNKVTEKGKDVELRCDPISGHTALYWYRQSLGQGLEFLIYFQGNSAPDKSGLPSDRFSAERTGGSVSTLTIQRTQQEDSAVYLCASSLSVRSRDEQYFGPGTRLTVT.